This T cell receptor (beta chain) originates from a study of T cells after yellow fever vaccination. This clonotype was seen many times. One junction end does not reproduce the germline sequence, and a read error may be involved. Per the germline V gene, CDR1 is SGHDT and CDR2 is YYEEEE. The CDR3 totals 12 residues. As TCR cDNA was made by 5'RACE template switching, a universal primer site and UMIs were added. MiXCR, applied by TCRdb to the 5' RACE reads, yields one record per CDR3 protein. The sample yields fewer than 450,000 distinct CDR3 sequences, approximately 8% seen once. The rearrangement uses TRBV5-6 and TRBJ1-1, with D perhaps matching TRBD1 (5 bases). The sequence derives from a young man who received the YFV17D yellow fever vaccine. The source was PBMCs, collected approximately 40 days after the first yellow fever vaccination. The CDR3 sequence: CASSLGDTEAFF. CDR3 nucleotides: TGCGCCAGCAGCTTGGGGGACACTGAAGCTTTCTTT.